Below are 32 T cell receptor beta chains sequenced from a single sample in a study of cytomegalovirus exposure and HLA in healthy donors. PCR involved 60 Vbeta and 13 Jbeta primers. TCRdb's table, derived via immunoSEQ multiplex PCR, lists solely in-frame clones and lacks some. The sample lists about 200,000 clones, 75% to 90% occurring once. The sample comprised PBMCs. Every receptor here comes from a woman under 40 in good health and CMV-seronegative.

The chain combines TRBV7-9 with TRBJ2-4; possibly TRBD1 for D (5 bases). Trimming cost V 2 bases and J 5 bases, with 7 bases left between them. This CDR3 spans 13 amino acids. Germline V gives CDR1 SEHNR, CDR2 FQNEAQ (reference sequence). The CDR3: CASSLQGQNIQYF. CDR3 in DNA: TGTGCCAGCAGCTTACAGGGCCAAAACATTCAGTACTTC.

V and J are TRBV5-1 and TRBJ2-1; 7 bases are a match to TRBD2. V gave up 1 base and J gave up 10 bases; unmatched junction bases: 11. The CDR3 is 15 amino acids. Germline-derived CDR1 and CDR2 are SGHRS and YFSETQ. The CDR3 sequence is CASSLRLADGDEQFF. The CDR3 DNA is TGCGCCAGCAGCTTGAGGCTAGCGGACGGGGACGAGCAGTTCTTC.

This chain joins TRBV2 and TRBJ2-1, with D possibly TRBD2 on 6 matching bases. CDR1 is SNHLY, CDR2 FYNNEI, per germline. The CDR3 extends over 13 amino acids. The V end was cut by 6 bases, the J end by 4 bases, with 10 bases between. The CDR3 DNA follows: TGTGCCAGCAGCCGGGAGACTTACAATGAGCAGTTCTTC. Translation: CASSRETYNEQFF.

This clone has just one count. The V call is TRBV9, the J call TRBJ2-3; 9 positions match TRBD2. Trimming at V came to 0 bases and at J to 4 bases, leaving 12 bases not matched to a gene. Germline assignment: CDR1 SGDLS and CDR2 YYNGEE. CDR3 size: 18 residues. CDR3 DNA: TGTGCCAGCAGCGTAGGGGGCGGGGGGGCCACCCGTGCAGATACGCAGTATTTT. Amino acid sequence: CASSVGGGGATRADTQYF.

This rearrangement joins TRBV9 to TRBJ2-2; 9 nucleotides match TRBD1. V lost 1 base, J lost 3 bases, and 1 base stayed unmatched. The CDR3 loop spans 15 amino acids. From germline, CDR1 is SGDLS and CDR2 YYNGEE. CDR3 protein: CASSVRTGDTGELFF. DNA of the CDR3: TGTGCCAGCAGCGTACGGACAGGGGACACCGGGGAGCTGTTTTTT.

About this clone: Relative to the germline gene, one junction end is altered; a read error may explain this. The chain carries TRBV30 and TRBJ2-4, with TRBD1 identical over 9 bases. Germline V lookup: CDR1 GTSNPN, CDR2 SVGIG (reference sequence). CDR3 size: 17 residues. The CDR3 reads CAWSRYRGLLAKNSQYF. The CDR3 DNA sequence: TGTGCCTGGAGTCGGTACAGGGGGCTTTTAGCCAAAAACAGTCAGTACTTC. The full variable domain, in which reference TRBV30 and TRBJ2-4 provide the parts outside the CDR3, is SQTIHQWPATLVQPVGSPLSLECTVEGTSNPNLYWYRQAAGRGLQLLFYSVGIGQISSEVPQNLSASRPQDRQFILSSKKLLLSDSGFYLCAWSRYRGLLAKNSQYFGAGTRLSVL.

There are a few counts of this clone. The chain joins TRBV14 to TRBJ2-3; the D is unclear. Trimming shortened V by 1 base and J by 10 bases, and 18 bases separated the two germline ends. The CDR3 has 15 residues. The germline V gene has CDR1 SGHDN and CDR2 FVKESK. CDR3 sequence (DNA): TGTGCCAGCAGCCAAGGAGAGGCCCTCCCTCGGGCGCAGTATTTT. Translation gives CASSQGEALPRAQYF. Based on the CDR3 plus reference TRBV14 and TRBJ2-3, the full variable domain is EAGVTQFPSHSVIEKGQTVTLRCDPISGHDNLYWYRRVMGKEIKFLLHFVKESKQDESGMPNNRFLAERTGGTYSTLKVQPAELEDSGVYFCASSQGEALPRAQYFGPGTRLTVL.

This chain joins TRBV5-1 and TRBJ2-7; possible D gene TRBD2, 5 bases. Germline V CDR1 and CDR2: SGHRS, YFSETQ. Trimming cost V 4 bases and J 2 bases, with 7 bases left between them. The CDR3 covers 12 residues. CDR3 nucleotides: TGCGCCAGCAGCCCCGGGACCTACGAGCAGTACTTC. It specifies CASSPGTYEQYF.

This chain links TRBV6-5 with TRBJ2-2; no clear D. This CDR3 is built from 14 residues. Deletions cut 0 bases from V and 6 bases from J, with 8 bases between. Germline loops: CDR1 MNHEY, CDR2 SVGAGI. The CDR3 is CASSYSRSAGELFF. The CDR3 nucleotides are TGTGCCAGCAGTTACTCTAGGAGTGCCGGGGAGCTGTTTTTT.

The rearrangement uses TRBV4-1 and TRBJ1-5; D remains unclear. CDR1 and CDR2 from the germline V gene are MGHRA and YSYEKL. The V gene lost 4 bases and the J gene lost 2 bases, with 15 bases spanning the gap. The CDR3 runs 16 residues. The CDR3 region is CASSRLMEDRNQPQHF. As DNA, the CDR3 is TGCGCCAGCAGCCGACTAATGGAGGACCGCAATCAGCCCCAGCATTTT.

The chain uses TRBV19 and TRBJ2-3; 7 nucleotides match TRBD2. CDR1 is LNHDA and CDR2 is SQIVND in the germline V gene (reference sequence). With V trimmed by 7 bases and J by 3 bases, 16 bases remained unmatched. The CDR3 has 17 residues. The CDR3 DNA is TGTGCCAGTACCCACCTGTGGAAAGCGGGGAGTACAGATACGCAGTATTTT. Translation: CASTHLWKAGSTDTQYF.

The CDR3 sequence: CSVVQGGLGYTF. Here the CDR3 DNA reads TGCAGCGTTGTACAGGGGGGCCTTGGCTACACCTTC. This chain links TRBV29-1 with TRBJ1-2; 8 positions match TRBD1. The trim removed 4 bases at V and 7 bases at J, leaving 5 bases unmatched. This CDR3 spans 12 amino acids. Germline-derived CDR1 and CDR2 are SQVTM and ANQGSEA.

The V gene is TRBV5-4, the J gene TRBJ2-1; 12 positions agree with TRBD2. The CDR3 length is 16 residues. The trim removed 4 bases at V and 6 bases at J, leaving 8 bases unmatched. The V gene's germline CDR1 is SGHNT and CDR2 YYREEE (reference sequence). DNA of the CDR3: TGTGCCAGCAGCCCAGGAACTAGCGGGGGGCTCAATGAGCAGTTCTTC. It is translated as CASSPGTSGGLNEQFF.

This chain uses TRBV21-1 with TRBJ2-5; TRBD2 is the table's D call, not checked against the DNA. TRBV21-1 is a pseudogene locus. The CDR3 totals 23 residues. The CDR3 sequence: CASSPPKPGLAGGPLGKEETQYF. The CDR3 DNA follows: TGTGCCAGCAGCCCCCCTAAACCGGGACTAGCGGGGGGGCCGCTTGGTAAGGAAGAGACCCAGTACTTC.

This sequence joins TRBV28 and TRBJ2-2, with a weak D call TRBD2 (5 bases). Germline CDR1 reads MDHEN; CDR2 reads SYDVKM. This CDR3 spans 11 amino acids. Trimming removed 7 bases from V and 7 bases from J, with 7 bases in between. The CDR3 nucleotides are TGTGCCAGCACCGCGGGCGGGGAGCTGTTTTTT. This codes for CASTAGGELFF.

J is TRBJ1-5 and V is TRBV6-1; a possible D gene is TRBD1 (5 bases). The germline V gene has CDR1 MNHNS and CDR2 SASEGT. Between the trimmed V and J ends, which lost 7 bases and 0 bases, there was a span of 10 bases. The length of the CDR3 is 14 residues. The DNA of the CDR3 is TGTGCCAGCACGACAGCCTATAGCAATCAGCCCCAGCATTTT. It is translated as CASTTAYSNQPQHF.

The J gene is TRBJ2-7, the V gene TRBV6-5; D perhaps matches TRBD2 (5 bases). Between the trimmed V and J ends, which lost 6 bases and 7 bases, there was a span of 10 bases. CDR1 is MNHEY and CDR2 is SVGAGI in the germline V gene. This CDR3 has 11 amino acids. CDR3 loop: CASRTTGEQYF. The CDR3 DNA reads TGTGCCAGCAGGACAACGGGAGAGCAGTACTTC.

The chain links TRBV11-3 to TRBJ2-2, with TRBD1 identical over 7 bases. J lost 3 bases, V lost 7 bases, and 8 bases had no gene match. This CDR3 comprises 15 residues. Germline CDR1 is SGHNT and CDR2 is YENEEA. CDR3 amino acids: CASTKRQGYTGELFF. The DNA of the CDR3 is TGTGCCAGCACCAAGCGACAGGGCTACACCGGGGAGCTGTTTTTT.

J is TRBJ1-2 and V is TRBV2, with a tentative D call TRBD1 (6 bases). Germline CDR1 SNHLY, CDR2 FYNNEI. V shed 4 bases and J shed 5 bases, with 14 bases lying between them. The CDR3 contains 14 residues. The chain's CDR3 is CASSAPGTLYGYTF. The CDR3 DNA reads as TGTGCCAGCAGTGCCCCCGGGACACTTTATGGCTACACCTTC.

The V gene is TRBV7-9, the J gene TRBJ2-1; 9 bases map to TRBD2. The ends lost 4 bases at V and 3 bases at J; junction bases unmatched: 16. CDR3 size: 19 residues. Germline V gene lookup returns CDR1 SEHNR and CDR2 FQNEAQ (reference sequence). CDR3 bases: TGTGCCAGCAGCTCCCCTGGGGTCGGGGCTAGCGGGGTCTACAATGAGCAGTTCTTC. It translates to CASSSPGVGASGVYNEQFF.

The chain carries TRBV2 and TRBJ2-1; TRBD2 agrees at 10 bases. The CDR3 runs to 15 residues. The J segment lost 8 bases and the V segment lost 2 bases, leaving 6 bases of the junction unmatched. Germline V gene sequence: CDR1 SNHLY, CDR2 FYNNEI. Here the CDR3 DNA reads TGTGCCAGCAGTGAAAGAGAGCGGGGGGGCTATGAGCAGTTCTTC. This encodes CASSERERGGYEQFF.

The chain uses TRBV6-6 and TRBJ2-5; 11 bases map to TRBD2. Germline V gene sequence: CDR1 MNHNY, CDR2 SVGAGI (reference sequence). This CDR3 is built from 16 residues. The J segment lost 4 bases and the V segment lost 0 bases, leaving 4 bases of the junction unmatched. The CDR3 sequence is CASSYSITSGRETQYF. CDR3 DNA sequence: TGTGCCAGCAGTTACTCCATCACTAGCGGGAGAGAGACCCAGTACTTC.

The CDR3 region has the DNA TGCAGCGTGCGGACTAGCGGGAGGGCCAGGGATGAGCAGTTCTTC. Amino acid sequence: CSVRTSGRARDEQFF. The V and J genes are TRBV29-1 and TRBJ2-1; 15 nucleotides line up with TRBD2. V lost 6 bases and J lost 8; bases outside the gene matches: 8. This CDR3 is built from 15 residues. Germline CDR1 and CDR2: SQVTM and ANQGSEA.

The CDR3 protein is CASSDFGRDRRYEQYF. The CDR3 nucleotides read TGTGCCAGCAGCGATTTCGGACGGGACAGGCGATACGAGCAGTACTTC. The chain combines TRBV27 with TRBJ2-7; 8 bases align to TRBD1. The germline gives CDR1 MNHEY, CDR2 SMNVEV (reference sequence). This CDR3 comprises 16 residues. J was trimmed by 4 bases and V by 6 bases; bases with no gene match: 14.

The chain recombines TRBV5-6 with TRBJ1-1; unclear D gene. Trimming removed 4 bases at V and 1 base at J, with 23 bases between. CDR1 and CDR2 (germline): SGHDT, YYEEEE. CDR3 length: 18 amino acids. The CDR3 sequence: CASSPFVVWAMENTEAFF. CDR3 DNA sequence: TGTGCCAGCAGCCCCTTTGTAGTCTGGGCCATGGAGAACACTGAAGCTTTCTTT. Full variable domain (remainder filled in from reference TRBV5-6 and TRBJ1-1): DAGVTQSPTHLIKTRGQQVTLRCSPKSGHDTVSWYQQALGQGPQFIFQYYEEEERQRGNFPDRFSGHQFPNYSSELNVNALLLGDSALYLCASSPFVVWAMENTEAFFGQGTRLTVV.

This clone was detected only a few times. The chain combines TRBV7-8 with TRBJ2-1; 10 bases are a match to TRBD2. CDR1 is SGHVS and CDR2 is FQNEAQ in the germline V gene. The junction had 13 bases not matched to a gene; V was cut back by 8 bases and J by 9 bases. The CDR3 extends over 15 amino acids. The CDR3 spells CASVKREGRQGEQFF. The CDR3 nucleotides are TGTGCCAGCGTAAAGCGGGAGGGCCGACAGGGTGAGCAGTTCTTC.

CDR3 DNA sequence: TGTGCCAGCAGTGAAGTCAGACAGTACGAGCAGTACTTC. Encoded protein: CASSEVRQYEQYF. The chain recombines TRBV6-1 with TRBJ2-7; weak D call: TRBD1 (5 bases). From germline, CDR1 is MNHNS and CDR2 SASEGT. The germline V and J ends were trimmed by 1 base and 4 bases, with 8 bases remaining between them. The length of the CDR3 is 13 residues.

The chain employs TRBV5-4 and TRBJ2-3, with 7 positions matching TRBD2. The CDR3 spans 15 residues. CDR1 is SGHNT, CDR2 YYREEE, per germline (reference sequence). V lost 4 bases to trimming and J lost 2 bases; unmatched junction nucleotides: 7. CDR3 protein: CASSPRSGATDTQYF. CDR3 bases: TGTGCCAGCAGCCCAAGGAGCGGGGCCACAGATACGCAGTATTTT. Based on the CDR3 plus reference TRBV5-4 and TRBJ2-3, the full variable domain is ETGVTQSPTHLIKTRGQQVTLRCSSQSGHNTVSWYQQALGQGPQFIFQYYREEENGRGNFPPRFSGLQFPNYSSELNVNALELDDSALYLCASSPRSGATDTQYFGPGTRLTVL.

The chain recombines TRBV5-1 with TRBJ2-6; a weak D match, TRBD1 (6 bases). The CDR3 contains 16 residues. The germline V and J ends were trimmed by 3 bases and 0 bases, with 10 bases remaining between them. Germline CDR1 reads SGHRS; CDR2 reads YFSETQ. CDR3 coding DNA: TGCGCCAGCAGCTACTCGGACAGCTCTGGGGCCAACGTCCTGACTTTC. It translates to CASSYSDSSGANVLTF.

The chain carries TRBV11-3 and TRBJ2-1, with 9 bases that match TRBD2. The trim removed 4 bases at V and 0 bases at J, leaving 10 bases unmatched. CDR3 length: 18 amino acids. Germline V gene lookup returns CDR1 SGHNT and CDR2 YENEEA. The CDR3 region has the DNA TGTGCCAGCAGCTCTGGGCCAGGACTAGCGAACTCCTACAATGAGCAGTTCTTC. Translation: CASSSGPGLANSYNEQFF. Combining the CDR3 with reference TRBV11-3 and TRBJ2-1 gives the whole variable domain EAGVVQSPRYKIIEKKQPVAFWCNPISGHNTLYWYLQNLGQGPELLIRYENEEAVDDSQLPKDRFSAERLKGVDSTLKIQPAELGDSAVYLCASSSGPGLANSYNEQFFGPGTRLTVL.

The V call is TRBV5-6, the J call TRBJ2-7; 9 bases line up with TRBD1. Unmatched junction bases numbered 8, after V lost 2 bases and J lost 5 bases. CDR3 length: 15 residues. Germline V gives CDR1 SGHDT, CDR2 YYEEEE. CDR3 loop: CASSFRGTGFHEQYF. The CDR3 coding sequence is TGTGCCAGCAGCTTTAGAGGGACAGGGTTCCACGAGCAGTACTTC.

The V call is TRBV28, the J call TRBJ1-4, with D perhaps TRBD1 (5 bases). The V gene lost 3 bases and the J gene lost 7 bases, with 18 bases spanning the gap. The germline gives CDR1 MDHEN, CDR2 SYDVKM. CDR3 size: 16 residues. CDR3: CASSLGPREGSEKLFF. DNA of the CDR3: TGTGCCAGCAGTTTGGGACCTAGGGAGGGCAGTGAAAAACTGTTTTTT. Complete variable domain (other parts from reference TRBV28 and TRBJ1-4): DVKVTQSSRYLVKRTGEKVFLECVQDMDHENMFWYRQDPGLGLRLIYFSYDVKMKEKGDIPEGYSVSREKKERFSLILESASTNQTSMYLCASSLGPREGSEKLFFGSGTQLSVL.